Presented here are 30 T cell receptor beta chains from one specimen sequenced in a study of cytomegalovirus exposure and HLA in healthy donors. Primers included in the PCR were 60 Vbeta and 13 Jbeta primers. Assay: immunoSEQ multiplex PCR; the TCRdb copy retains only in-frame clones and omits some. The sample gives around 140,000 clones, 75% to 85% of which show up once; 2% to 3% is in the top ten. Specimen: PBMCs. These receptors originate from a man between 50 and 59 years old in good health and CMV-seronegative.

J is TRBJ1-1 and V is TRBV7-8; D unclear. Trimming removed 5 bases from V and 4 bases from J, with 11 bases in between. This CDR3 region has 13 residues. Germline V gene sequence: CDR1 SGHVS, CDR2 FQNEAQ. CDR3 in amino acids: CASSETFITEAFF. CDR3 in DNA: TGTGCCAGCAGCGAGACATTTATCACTGAAGCTTTCTTT.

In regard to this clone: The identical CDR3 is also encoded by other nucleotide sequences in the sample. V usage is TRBV5-1 and J usage is TRBJ2-3, with 9 nucleotides matching TRBD1. CDR1 SGHRS and CDR2 YFSETQ come from the germline V gene. The length of the CDR3 is 15 residues. V was pared by 5 bases and J by 0 bases, with 4 bases of the junction left unmatched. Here the CDR3 reads CASSLQGASTDTQYF. DNA of the CDR3: TGCGCCAGCAGTTTACAGGGGGCTAGCACAGATACGCAGTATTTT.

The genes are TRBV27 and TRBJ1-1, with 7 bases identical to TRBD1. This CDR3 has 14 residues. The V gene end was trimmed by 3 bases and the J gene end by 1 base; junction bases not matched to a gene: 2. The germline gives CDR1 MNHEY, CDR2 SMNVEV (reference sequence). The CDR3 DNA sequence: TGTGCCAGCAGTTTTCAGGGGGGGAACACTGAAGCTTTCTTT. Protein: CASSFQGGNTEAFF.

Here the CDR3 DNA reads TGCAGCGTTCTCTACTCTGGAAACACCATATATTTT. Translated: CSVLYSGNTIYF. The V call is TRBV29-1, the J call TRBJ1-3, with D uncertain. The CDR3 is 12 amino acids. Germline values: CDR1 SQVTM, CDR2 ANQGSEA. V was shortened by 5 bases and J by 0 bases, with 5 bases between the two germline ends.

The rearrangement links TRBV7-8 to TRBJ1-4, with no clear D. Deletions cut 0 bases from V and 11 bases from J, with 10 bases between. The germline V gene has CDR1 SGHVS and CDR2 FQNEAQ. The CDR3 is made up of 13 amino acids. The CDR3 DNA is TGTGCCAGCAGCTTAGCAAGCGGGGAGAAACTGTTTTTT. Its protein product is CASSLASGEKLFF.

V usage is TRBV27 and J usage is TRBJ1-1, with 10 positions matching TRBD1. CDR3 length: 14 residues. V was pared by 5 bases and J by 5 bases, with 5 bases of the junction left unmatched. Germline V gene sequence: CDR1 MNHEY, CDR2 SMNVEV (reference sequence). The CDR3 DNA reads TGTGCCAGCAGTCGGGACAGGGGAGGTACTGAAGCTTTCTTT. Its protein is CASSRDRGGTEAFF.

This clone appeared once. This chain uses TRBV10-2 with TRBJ1-6, with 8 bases aligning to TRBD1. Germline-derived CDR1 and CDR2 are WSHSY and SAAADI. CDR3 length equals 14 residues. V was pared by 7 bases and J by 9 bases, with 8 bases of the junction left unmatched. The CDR3 reads CASNPDRVSSPLHF. The DNA of the CDR3 is TGCGCCAGCAATCCGGACAGGGTGTCTTCACCCCTCCACTTT.

V gene TRBV30 combines with J gene TRBJ1-1; D gene unclear. This CDR3 is 13 amino acids long. Germline assignment: CDR1 GTSNPN and CDR2 SVGIG (reference sequence). Trimming took off 3 bases at V and 3 bases at J, with 11 bases between the two ends. The CDR3 sequence is CAWSLTKYTEAFF. The CDR3 bases are TGTGCCTGGAGCCTCACAAAATACACTGAAGCTTTCTTT.

This chain uses TRBV27 with TRBJ1-1; TRBD1 matches 9 bases. Germline V gives CDR1 MNHEY, CDR2 SMNVEV (reference sequence). V trimming: 5 bases; J trimming: 0 bases; junction bases outside the gene matches: 10. The CDR3 loop spans 17 amino acids. The CDR3 DNA reads as TGTGCCAGCAGTCCCCGACGGACAGGGGCCATGAACACTGAAGCTTTCTTT. Translated: CASSPRRTGAMNTEAFF.

The gene calls are TRBV2 and TRBJ1-4; 8 positions agree with TRBD1. There are 16 residues in the CDR3. CDR1 is SNHLY, CDR2 FYNNEI, per germline. Trimming took 5 bases from V and 3 from J; bases not matched to a gene: 8. CDR3 protein: CASSSGTGMPNEKLFF. The CDR3 DNA is TGTGCCAGCAGTTCCGGGACAGGAATGCCTAATGAAAAACTGTTTTTT.

The chain joins TRBV13 to TRBJ2-3; 12 nucleotides agree with TRBD2. Germline V gene data show CDR1 as PRHDT and CDR2 as FYEKMQ (reference sequence). V was pared by 1 base and J by 4 bases, with 6 bases of the junction left unmatched. CDR3 length: 17 amino acids. The CDR3 sequence: CASSLVGLAGTADTQYF. CDR3 nucleotide sequence: TGTGCCAGCAGCTTAGTTGGACTAGCGGGGACCGCAGATACGCAGTATTTT.

J is TRBJ2-1 and V is TRBV7-9, with TRBD1 matching 10 bases. This CDR3 has 12 amino acids. Germline V gives CDR1 SEHNR, CDR2 FQNEAQ (reference sequence). The ends lost 4 bases at V and 14 bases at J; junction bases unmatched: 5. CDR3 sequence (DNA): TGTGCCAGCAGCTGGGACAGGGGACGTAAGTTCTTC. Its translation is CASSWDRGRKFF. The full variable domain, in which reference TRBV7-9 and TRBJ2-1 provide the parts outside the CDR3, is DTGVSQNPRHKITKRGQNVTFRCDPISEHNRLYWYRQTLGQGPEFLTYFQNEAQLEKSRLLSDRFSAERPKGSFSTLEIQRTEQGDSAMYLCASSWDRGRKFFGPGTRLTVL.

This clone was detected a few times. V usage is TRBV7-6 and J usage is TRBJ2-2; 7 bases map to TRBD1. Germline assignment: CDR1 SGHVS and CDR2 FNYEAQ. This CDR3 comprises 16 residues. The V segment lost 5 bases and the J segment 7 bases; nucleotides outside the gene matches: 13. CDR3 DNA: TGTGCCAGCAGCCCCACCCCTGACAGGGAGATCGGGGAGCTGTTTTTT. It yields the protein CASSPTPDREIGELFF.

J is TRBJ1-5 and V is TRBV5-1; unclear D gene. This CDR3 is 14 amino acids long. V was clipped by 1 base and J by 5 bases, with 10 bases between them. Germline V gene data show CDR1 as SGHRS and CDR2 as YFSETQ. Written as DNA, the CDR3 is TGCGCCAGCAGCTTGACCGATCGGGATCAGCCCCAGCATTTT. Residues: CASSLTDRDQPQHF. Complete variable domain (other parts from reference TRBV5-1 and TRBJ1-5): KAGVTQTPRYLIKTRGQQVTLSCSPISGHRSVSWYQQTPGQGLQFLFEYFSETQRNKGNFPGRFSGRQFSNSRSEMNVSTLELGDSALYLCASSLTDRDQPQHFGDGTRLSIL.

The rearrangement uses TRBV5-4 and TRBJ2-7, with 8 bases lining up with TRBD1. The length of the CDR3 is 15 residues. Per the germline V gene, CDR1 is SGHNT and CDR2 is YYREEE (reference sequence). Unmatched junction bases numbered 7, after V lost 4 bases and J lost 1 base. CDR3 protein: CASSARQGISYEQYF. The CDR3 coding sequence is TGTGCCAGCAGCGCCCGACAGGGGATTTCCTACGAGCAGTACTTC.

The rearrangement uses TRBV5-1 and TRBJ2-1; 12 bases line up with TRBD2. Germline values: CDR1 SGHRS, CDR2 YFSETQ. The ends lost 3 bases at V and 0 bases at J; junction bases unmatched: 10. The CDR3 has 19 residues. CDR3 bases: TGCGCCAGCAGCTCCAAAGGGACTAGCGGGTCTTCCTCCTACAATGAGCAGTTCTTC. This encodes CASSSKGTSGSSSYNEQFF.

The chain employs TRBV19 and TRBJ1-2; no definite D call. V was cut by 11 bases and J by 4 bases, with 20 bases left in between. The germline CDR1 and CDR2 sequences are LNHDA and SQIVND (reference sequence). This CDR3 region has 14 residues. This chain's CDR3 is CASRGGMSPYGYTF. CDR3 DNA: TGTGCCTCCAGAGGCGGGATGTCCCCCTATGGCTACACCTTC.

The V gene is TRBV11-2, the J gene TRBJ2-1; no clear D gene. The CDR3 has 14 amino acids. Germline V gene lookup returns CDR1 SGHAT and CDR2 FQNNGV. V was clipped by 5 bases and J by 2 bases, with 10 bases between them. CDR3 region: CASSRSQAYNEQFF. CDR3 in DNA: TGTGCCAGCAGCCGAAGCCAAGCCTACAATGAGCAGTTCTTC.

The rearrangement links TRBV19 to TRBJ2-2; D is undetermined. Trimming took 7 bases from V and 6 from J, leaving 12 bases between them. Looked up from germline, CDR1 is LNHDA and CDR2 is SQIVND (reference sequence). This CDR3 spans 13 amino acids. For the CDR3, the DNA is TGTGCCAGTACCCCGACTTTCTCCGGGGAGCTGTTTTTT. Amino acid sequence: CASTPTFSGELFF.

V is TRBV5-1 and J is TRBJ2-7; possibly TRBD1 for D (6 bases). CDR3 length: 16 amino acids. V lost 7 bases and J 2 bases, leaving 22 bases between the germline ends. CDR1 and CDR2 from the germline V gene are SGHRS and YFSETQ. The CDR3 loop is CASRRASHGDTYEQYF. The CDR3 DNA follows: TGCGCCAGCCGGCGGGCATCCCATGGGGACACCTACGAGCAGTACTTC.

V usage is TRBV27 and J usage is TRBJ1-2; D possibly corresponds to TRBD1 (6 bases). Germline values: CDR1 MNHEY, CDR2 SMNVEV (reference sequence). Trimming removed 2 bases from V and 5 bases from J, with 15 bases in between. The CDR3 has 15 amino acids. The CDR3 bases are TGTGCCAGCAGTTTAGACGGGGGGCGAGGATATGGCTACACCTTC. Protein sequence: CASSLDGGRGYGYTF.

The gene calls are TRBV28 and TRBJ1-1; 7 bases match TRBD1. With 6 bases clipped from V and 7 bases from J, the junction kept 14 bases outside the gene matches. The CDR3 consists of 15 residues. Germline V gene sequence: CDR1 MDHEN, CDR2 SYDVKM. CDR3 protein: CASSQTGTPLREAFF. The DNA of the CDR3 is TGTGCCAGCAGCCAGACAGGGACCCCTCTACGTGAAGCTTTCTTT.

The rearrangement uses TRBV15 and TRBJ2-5; TRBD1 might be the D (6 bases). The CDR3 totals 16 residues. The V gene lost 1 base and the J gene lost 2 bases, with 14 bases spanning the gap. Looked up from germline, CDR1 is LNHNV and CDR2 is YYDKDF (reference sequence). The CDR3 region is CATSRGLTGLQETQYF. Written as DNA, the CDR3 is TGTGCCACCAGCAGAGGCCTCACAGGGTTACAAGAGACCCAGTACTTC.

The V call is TRBV6-5, the J call TRBJ2-1; D call uncertain. Trimming left V 7 bases short and J 10 bases short, with 11 bases between. The CDR3 totals 11 residues. Per germline, CDR1 MNHEY and CDR2 SVGAGI. CDR3 in amino acids: CASTRGVEQFF. The CDR3 region has the DNA TGTGCCAGCACCCGAGGTGTGGAGCAGTTCTTC.

V gene TRBV29-1 combines with J gene TRBJ1-1; D may be TRBD1 (5 bases). This CDR3 region has 16 residues. The ends were cut back, 6 bases at V and 6 bases at J, with 26 bases in the middle. CDR1 and CDR2 from the germline V gene are SQVTM and ANQGSEA. The CDR3 region is CSVGNGLGGKRSEAFF. DNA for the CDR3: TGCAGCGTGGGAAACGGGTTGGGGGGGAAGAGGTCTGAAGCTTTCTTT. The entire variable domain, with the rest obtained from reference TRBV29-1 and TRBJ1-1, is as follows: SAVISQKPSRDICQRGTSLTIQCQVDSQVTMMFWYRQQPGQSLTLIATANQGSEATYESGFVIDKFPISRPNLTFSTLTVSNMSPEDSSIYLCSVGNGLGGKRSEAFFGQGTRLTVV.

V is TRBV10-3 and J is TRBJ2-7, with 8 bases matching TRBD1. CDR3 length: 15 residues. The trim removed 3 bases at V and 4 bases at J, leaving 8 bases unmatched. Germline V gene sequence: CDR1 ENHRY, CDR2 SYGVKD. The CDR3 coding sequence is TGTGCCATCAGTGATGTACCGACAGGGGCATACGAGCAGTACTTC. Its translation is CAISDVPTGAYEQYF.

The chain employs TRBV6-5 and TRBJ2-7, with TRBD1 matching 8 bases. Germline CDR1 and CDR2: MNHEY and SVGAGI. V lost 8 bases, J lost 2 bases, and 8 bases stayed unmatched. The CDR3 is made up of 14 amino acids. The CDR3 bases are TGTGCCAGCCAACCCGGGACAGGAACCTACGAGCAGTACTTC. Its translation is CASQPGTGTYEQYF.

This chain connects TRBV30 to TRBJ2-7, with D hard to call. Germline V gives CDR1 GTSNPN, CDR2 SVGIG (reference sequence). This CDR3 contains 12 residues. The V gene lost 2 bases and the J gene lost 1 base, with 6 bases spanning the gap. CDR3 loop: CAWSLSSYEQYF. In DNA form, the CDR3 reads TGTGCCTGGAGTCTAAGTTCCTACGAGCAGTACTTC.

The CDR3 region is CASSPRTGREQYF. For the CDR3, the DNA is TGTGCCAGCAGCCCGAGGACAGGGCGGGAGCAGTACTTC. The chain combines TRBV5-4 with TRBJ2-7; 8 bases fit TRBD1. V lost 4 bases and J lost 7; bases outside the gene matches: 7. CDR1 SGHNT and CDR2 YYREEE come from the germline V gene (reference sequence). The CDR3 spans 13 residues.

CDR3 region: CASSLSWGPPTNEKLFF. CDR3 nucleotides: TGTGCCAGCAGTTTATCTTGGGGGCCACCAACTAATGAAAAACTGTTTTTT. The chain is built from TRBV27 and TRBJ1-4; D perhaps matches TRBD1 (6 bases). Trimming cost V 0 bases and J 0 bases, with 11 bases left between them. This CDR3 region has 17 residues. The germline V gene has CDR1 MNHEY and CDR2 SMNVEV (reference sequence). Full variable domain (remainder filled in from reference TRBV27 and TRBJ1-4): EAQVTQNPRYLITVTGKKLTVTCSQNMNHEYMSWYRQDPGLGLRQIYYSMNVEVTDKGDVPEGYKVSRKEKRNFPLILESPSPNQTSLYFCASSLSWGPPTNEKLFFGSGTQLSVL.